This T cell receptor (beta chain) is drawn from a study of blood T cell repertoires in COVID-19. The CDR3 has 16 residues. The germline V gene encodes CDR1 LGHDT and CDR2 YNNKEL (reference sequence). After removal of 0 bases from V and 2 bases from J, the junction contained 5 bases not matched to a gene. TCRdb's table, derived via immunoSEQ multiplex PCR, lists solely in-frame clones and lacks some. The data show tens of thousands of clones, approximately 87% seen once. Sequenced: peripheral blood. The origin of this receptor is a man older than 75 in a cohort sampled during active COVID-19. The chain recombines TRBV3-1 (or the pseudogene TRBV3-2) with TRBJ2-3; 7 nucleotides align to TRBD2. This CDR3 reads CASSQDFRGVTDTQYF. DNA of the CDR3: TGTGCCAGCAGCCAAGATTTCCGGGGGGTCACAGATACGCAGTATTTT.